The 22 T cell receptor beta chains given below trace back to one sample, sequenced in a study of shared clonotypes between healthy human individuals. Sequencing was performed with immunoSEQ multiplex PCR; in TCRdb, only in-frame clones are kept and a portion is missing. The data show about 2 million clones, with 90% to 95% seen just once and 0.13% held by the top ten. The sequenced sample consisted of naive CD4+ T cells sorted from blood. Subset: CD45RA+ positively selected. The receptors were gathered from a man in his late teens or twenties in good health.

Only one count was recorded for this clone. V and J are TRBV19 and TRBJ1-2; D remains ambiguous. Trimming removed 7 bases at V and 7 bases at J, with 16 bases between. CDR1 and CDR2 (germline): LNHDA, SQIVND (reference sequence). CDR3 length equals 13 residues. Written as DNA, the CDR3 is TGTGCCAGTACCCCCCGGCCGGAGGTTGGCTACACCTTC. Its translation: CASTPRPEVGYTF. The complete variable domain, with remaining parts taken from reference TRBV19 and TRBJ1-2, reads DGGITQSPKYLFRKEGQNVTLSCEQNLNHDAMYWYRQDPGQGLRLIYYSQIVNDFQKGDIAEGYSVSREKKESFPLTVTSAQKNPTAFYLCASTPRPEVGYTFGSGTRLTVV.

The chain couples TRBV11-2 to TRBJ2-1, with D perhaps assigned TRBD1 or TRBD2 (5 bases each). CDR3 length: 13 residues. V was pared by 2 bases and J by 11 bases, with 13 bases between. Germline values: CDR1 SGHAT, CDR2 FQNNGV. The CDR3 DNA reads as TGTGCCAGCAGCTTATCTCGTCGGGGACAGCAGTTCTTC. Residues: CASSLSRRGQQFF.

V is TRBV29-1 and J is TRBJ2-7; a weak D match, TRBD2 (5 bases). The CDR3 contains 14 residues. V lost 4 bases to trimming and J lost 0 bases, with 13 bases between them. Germline V gene data show CDR1 as SQVTM and CDR2 as ANQGSEA. The CDR3 loop reads CSVVGVVSSYEQYF. CDR3 DNA: TGCAGCGTTGTGGGAGTTGTGAGCTCCTACGAGCAGTACTTC.

The rearrangement uses TRBV14 and TRBJ1-1; weak D call: TRBD1 (6 bases). CDR3 size: 14 residues. Trimming left V 5 bases short and J 1 base short, with 11 bases between. CDR1 is SGHDN and CDR2 is FVKESK in the germline V gene. The DNA for the CDR3 is TGTGCCAGCAGCTGGCGGACAGAGAACACTGAAGCTTTCTTT. Its protein is CASSWRTENTEAFF.

The chain recombines TRBV11-3 with TRBJ1-6; the match to TRBD1 covers 7 bases. The V segment lost 6 bases and the J segment 4 bases; nucleotides outside the gene matches: 6. There are 15 residues in the CDR3. CDR1 is SGHNT, CDR2 YENEEA, per germline. The CDR3 sequence is CASSSGTAYNSPLHF. In DNA form, the CDR3 reads TGTGCCAGCAGTTCCGGGACAGCGTATAATTCACCCCTCCACTTT.

The chain links TRBV16 to TRBJ2-7; tentatively, D is TRBD1 or TRBD2 (5 bases each). Germline V gives CDR1 KGHSY, CDR2 FQNENV. The CDR3 contains 14 residues. Trimming stripped 2 bases from V and 4 bases from J, with 12 bases between. CDR3 nucleotide sequence: TGTGCCAGCAGCCAAACGGGGCTAATGTACGAGCAGTACTTC. As protein: CASSQTGLMYEQYF.

In nucleotides, the CDR3 is TGTGCCAGTAGTATAGGACTAGCGGGGGGATTCCAAGAGACCCAGTACTTC. Its protein product is CASSIGLAGGFQETQYF. The chain joins TRBV19 to TRBJ2-5; 13 nucleotides match TRBD2. CDR3 size: 17 residues. V lost 1 base to trimming and J lost 1 base; unmatched junction nucleotides: 3. The germline CDR1 and CDR2 sequences are LNHDA and SQIVND (reference sequence).

Only one count was recorded for this clone. The rearrangement links TRBV6-4 to TRBJ1-6; 9 bases map to TRBD1. Germline CDR1 MRHNA, CDR2 SNTAGT. Trimming at V came to 0 bases and at J to 7 bases, leaving 4 bases not matched to a gene. This CDR3 is 16 amino acids long. In nucleotides, the CDR3 is TGTGCCAGCAGTGACTCTCCCGGGACAGGGAATTCACCCCTCCACTTT. It codes for CASSDSPGTGNSPLHF.

V usage is TRBV5-6 and J usage is TRBJ1-2; D remains ambiguous. The CDR3 contains 13 residues. Per germline, CDR1 SGHDT and CDR2 YYEEEE. The V and J ends lost 4 bases and 8 bases respectively, with 15 bases between them. The CDR3 region has the DNA TGTGCCAGCAGCCCCCTTGAGGACGGGGGCTACACCTTC. It specifies CASSPLEDGGYTF.

V usage is TRBV7-9 and J usage is TRBJ2-5; D remains ambiguous. The germline V and J ends were trimmed by 3 bases and 2 bases, with 7 bases remaining between them. The CDR3 spans 13 residues. Germline CDR1 SEHNR, CDR2 FQNEAQ (reference sequence). CDR3 sequence: CASSFSKQETQYF. The CDR3 DNA sequence: TGTGCCAGCAGCTTCAGCAAGCAAGAGACCCAGTACTTC.

The chain couples TRBV21-1 to TRBJ2-5; TRBD2 was called by the table and not checked on the DNA. TRBV21-1 represents a pseudogene. The CDR3 length is 15 residues. In DNA form, the CDR3 reads TGTGCCAGCAGCAAAGAAGGAGCGTCCTTCCCGACCCAGTACTTC. Protein product: CASSKEGASFPTQYF.

The chain employs TRBV6-1 and TRBJ2-5; no clear D. The germline V and J ends were trimmed by 2 bases and 7 bases, with 14 bases remaining between them. Per germline, CDR1 MNHNS and CDR2 SASEGT. This CDR3 is 14 amino acids long. CDR3 sequence: CASSESRTLGTQYF. In DNA form, the CDR3 reads TGTGCCAGCAGTGAATCGCGTACGCTGGGGACCCAGTACTTC.

The CDR3 sequence: CTGQSYNEQFF. For the CDR3, the DNA is TGCACGGGACAGAGCTACAATGAGCAGTTCTTC. The gene calls are TRBV20-1 and TRBJ2-1; 7 bases match TRBD1. The CDR3 length is 11 residues. The germline V gene has CDR1 DFQATT and CDR2 SNEGSKA (reference sequence).

This rearrangement joins TRBV10-3 to TRBJ2-3, with D possibly matching TRBD1 (5 bases). Trimming cost V 6 bases and J 2 bases, with 9 bases left between them. Germline V lookup: CDR1 ENHRY, CDR2 SYGVKD. This CDR3 region has 13 residues. The CDR3 protein is CAIRDSITDTQYF. The DNA for the CDR3 is TGTGCCATCAGAGACAGCATCACAGATACGCAGTATTTT.

The chain carries TRBV9 and TRBJ2-1; D not resolved. The CDR3 is made up of 16 amino acids. Germline V gene sequence: CDR1 SGDLS, CDR2 YYNGEE. V lost 0 bases, J lost 0 bases, and 10 bases lay in between. The CDR3 DNA reads TGTGCCAGCAGCGTAGACAGCGCTAGCTCCTACAATGAGCAGTTCTTC. This sequence encodes CASSVDSASSYNEQFF.

The genes are TRBV10-1 and TRBJ2-7; TRBD2 aligns across 8 bases. Per the germline V gene, CDR1 is WNHNN and CDR2 is SYGVQD (reference sequence). This CDR3 comprises 15 residues. V lost 3 bases to trimming and J lost 5 bases; unmatched junction nucleotides: 9. The CDR3 reads CASSDSGLGANEQYF. The CDR3 DNA sequence: TGCGCCAGCAGTGACTCGGGACTAGGGGCCAACGAGCAGTACTTC.

The count of this clone is one. The J gene is TRBJ2-5, the V gene TRBV7-9, with D perhaps matching TRBD1 (5 bases). The CDR3 contains 13 residues. Germline CDR1 reads SEHNR; CDR2 reads FQNEAQ (reference sequence). Trimming removed 3 bases at V and 2 bases at J, with 7 bases between. The CDR3 sequence is CASSFRTQETQYF. The CDR3 nucleotides read TGTGCCAGCAGCTTCCGGACACAAGAGACCCAGTACTTC.

The chain couples TRBV6-6 to TRBJ2-7, with 9 bases matching TRBD1. Trimming took 9 bases from V and 7 from J; bases not matched to a gene: 10. Germline CDR1 is MNHNY and CDR2 is SVGAGI (reference sequence). There are 13 residues in the CDR3. CDR3 sequence: CASSGTGSKEQYF. The CDR3 nucleotides are TGTGCCAGTTCTGGGACAGGGAGCAAAGAGCAGTACTTC.

V and J are TRBV18 and TRBJ2-1, with D maybe TRBD1 (6 bases). The germline V gene encodes CDR1 KGHSH and CDR2 LQKENI. Trimming took off 2 bases at V and 5 bases at J, with 16 bases between the two ends. There are 16 residues in the CDR3. The CDR3 nucleotides read TGTGCCAGCTCACCATCGCTATTGGCAGGGGACAATGAGCAGTTCTTC. Translating it yields CASSPSLLAGDNEQFF.

The chain couples TRBV2 to TRBJ1-1; D gene ambiguous. The CDR3 consists of 14 residues. The ends were cut back, 3 bases at V and 1 base at J, with 9 bases in the middle. Germline CDR1 and CDR2: SNHLY and FYNNEI. For the CDR3, the DNA is TGTGCCAGCAGTGAGCAAGGGAAGAACACTGAAGCTTTCTTT. This sequence encodes CASSEQGKNTEAFF.

The chain recombines TRBV5-1 with TRBJ2-1, with D possibly matching TRBD1 (7 bases). CDR3 length: 15 residues. V dropped 4 bases and J dropped 3 bases, with 14 bases sitting between them. CDR1 is SGHRS and CDR2 is YFSETQ in the germline V gene. CDR3: CASSLRQGGYNEQFF. The CDR3 region has the DNA TGCGCCAGCAGCCTACGACAGGGAGGCTACAATGAGCAGTTCTTC. Based on the CDR3 plus reference TRBV5-1 and TRBJ2-1, the full variable domain is KAGVTQTPRYLIKTRGQQVTLSCSPISGHRSVSWYQQTPGQGLQFLFEYFSETQRNKGNFPGRFSGRQFSNSRSEMNVSTLELGDSALYLCASSLRQGGYNEQFFGPGTRLTVL.

The chain recombines TRBV18 with TRBJ1-1, with 7 bases fitting TRBD1. CDR3 size: 15 residues. V lost 3 bases and J lost 3; bases outside the gene matches: 7. Germline V gene data show CDR1 as KGHSH and CDR2 as LQKENI. CDR3: CASSPRQGEDTEAFF. In DNA, the CDR3 is TGTGCCAGCTCACCGCGACAGGGCGAGGACACTGAAGCTTTCTTT.